The subject of this entry is one T cell receptor (beta chain). Other nucleotide sequences from this sample produce the same CDR3. CD45RO negativity and positive selection for CCR7 defined naive CD8 cells, a population that excluded terminally differentiated effector memory CD45RA+ cells. None of the donors, who were healthy HIV-negative adults, had recently had acute infections or vaccinations. Germline CDR1 is MNHEY and CDR2 is SMNVEV (reference sequence). Trimming shortened V by 3 bases and J by 2 bases, and 8 bases separated the two germline ends. The CDR3 has 14 amino acids. The sample comes from a study of shared clonotypes between healthy human individuals. TCRdb keeps only in-frame clones here, not all; method: immunoSEQ multiplex PCR. The data show roughly 2.1 million clones, with roughly 91% seen just once and roughly 1.8% held by the top ten.

V usage is TRBV27 and J usage is TRBJ1-5; D remains ambiguous. Material for sequencing was naive CD8+ T cells from PBMCs. The receptor was isolated from a man between 18 and 29 years old in good health. Some clones in this sample may be carry-over from other donors' samples. CDR3 bases: TGTGCCAGCAGTTTGGTAGGTGGCAATCAGCCCCAGCATTTT. Translated, it gives CASSLVGGNQPQHF.